The TCR beta chain under discussion was sequenced for a study of cytomegalovirus exposure and HLA in healthy donors. The CDR3 totals 14 residues. Germline V gene data show CDR1 as MNHNY and CDR2 as SVGAGI (reference sequence). With 3 bases removed from V and 1 base from J, the gap between germline ends came to 9 bases. As for the donors, each was a healthy bone marrow donor. In the PCR, 60 Vbeta and 13 Jbeta primers were used. Only in-frame clones appear in the TCRdb table, and some are missing; sequencing was by immunoSEQ multiplex PCR. The data contain over 200,000 clones, about four fifths of them seen just once; the ten biggest clones take up 5.4%.

The V call is TRBV6-6, the J call TRBJ2-5; possibly TRBD2 for D (6 bases). This clonotype was obtained from a woman aged 40 to 50 in good health and CMV-seropositive. Sequenced sample: PBMCs. The CDR3 DNA is TGTGCCAGCAGTTATCGCGGGACCCAAGAGACCCAGTACTTC. This encodes CASSYRGTQETQYF.